This T cell receptor beta chain is from a study of cytomegalovirus exposure and HLA in healthy donors. This CDR3 is 14 amino acids long. V lost 0 bases and J lost 0, with 6 bases in between. In germline, CDR1 is SQVTM, CDR2 ANQGSEA. Study findings and constraints: CMV serostatus was the only recorded immune exposure for donors. A later analysis appeared to link common viral pathogens to several of the most significant clusters. Accurate prediction of HLA-A and HLA-B alleles (for most subjects) was reportedly achieved from TCR beta sequences.

This clone has just a few counts. Antigen specificity is unknown. Vbeta (60) and Jbeta (13) primers were used in the PCR. Sequencing was performed with immunoSEQ multiplex PCR; in TCRdb, only in-frame clones are kept and a portion is missing. The sample includes 150,000 or so clones, 65% to 80% of them seen just once. The sample taken for sequencing was PBMCs. The clonotype originates from a young man in good health and CMV-seronegative. This chain joins TRBV29-1 and TRBJ2-1; D is unresolved. The CDR3 is CSVEDPHSYNEQFF. The CDR3 region has the DNA TGCAGCGTTGAAGATCCACACTCCTACAATGAGCAGTTCTTC.